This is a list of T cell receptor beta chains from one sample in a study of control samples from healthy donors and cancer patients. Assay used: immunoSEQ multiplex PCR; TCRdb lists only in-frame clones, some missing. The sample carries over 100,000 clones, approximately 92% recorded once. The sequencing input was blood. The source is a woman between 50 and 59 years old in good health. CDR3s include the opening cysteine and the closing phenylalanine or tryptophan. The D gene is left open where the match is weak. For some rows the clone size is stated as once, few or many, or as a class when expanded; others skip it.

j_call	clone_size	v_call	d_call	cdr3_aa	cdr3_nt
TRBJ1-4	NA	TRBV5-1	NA	CASRTGGGGEKLFF	TGCGCCAGCAGGACCGGTGGGGGAGGTGAAAAACTGTTTTTT
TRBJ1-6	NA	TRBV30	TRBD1	CAWSADRVNSPLHF	TGTGCCTGGAGCGCGGACAGGGTTAATTCACCCCTCCACTTT
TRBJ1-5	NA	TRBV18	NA	CASSDGMGKVQPQHF	TGTGCCAGCTCAGACGGGATGGGTAAGGTTCAGCCCCAGCATTTT
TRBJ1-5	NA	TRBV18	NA	CASSPRGQPQHF	TGTGCCAGCTCACCCAGAGGTCAGCCCCAGCATTTT
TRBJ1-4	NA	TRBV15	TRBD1	CATATGTGGSEKLFF	TGTGCCACCGCTACGGGCACAGGGGGCAGTGAAAAACTGTTTTTT
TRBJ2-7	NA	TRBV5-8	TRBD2	CASRAVASGIEYEQYF	TGTGCCAGCAGAGCCGTGGCTAGCGGGATTGAGTACGAGCAGTACTTC
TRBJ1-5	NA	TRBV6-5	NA	CASSSPGMGQPQHF	TGTGCCAGCAGTTCCCCGGGAATGGGGCAGCCCCAGCATTTT
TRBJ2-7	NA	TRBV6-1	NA	CASSDLVLTYEQYF	TGTGCCAGCAGTGATTTAGTCCTTACCTACGAGCAGTACTTC
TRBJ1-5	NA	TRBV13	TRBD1	CASSFTDRGLFPHQPQHF	TGTGCCAGCAGCTTTACCGACAGGGGGCTTTTCCCACATCAGCCCCAGCATTTT
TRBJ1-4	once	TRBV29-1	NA	CSVVHEKLFF	TGCAGCGTTGTCCATGAAAAACTGTTTTTT
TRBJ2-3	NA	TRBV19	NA	CASSRTDTQYF	TGTGCCAGTAGTAGAACAGATACGCAGTATTTT
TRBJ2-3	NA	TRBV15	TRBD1	CATSRDRDTQYF	TGTGCCACCAGCAGGGACAGGGATACGCAGTATTTT
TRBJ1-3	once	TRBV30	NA	CAWGGRGSGNTIYF	TGTGCCTGGGGGGGACGGGGCTCTGGAAACACCATATATTTT
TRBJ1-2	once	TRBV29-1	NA	CSVDVPLGGYTF	TGCAGCGTTGACGTCCCCCTCGGGGGCTACACCTTC
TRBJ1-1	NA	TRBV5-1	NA	CASSAGYTEAFF	TGCGCCAGCAGCGCCGGGTACACTGAAGCTTTCTTT
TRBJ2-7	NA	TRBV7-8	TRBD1	CASSLSGTGLYEQYF	TGTGCCAGCAGCTTGTCCGGGACAGGGCTCTACGAGCAGTACTTC
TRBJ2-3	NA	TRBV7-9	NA	CASKPYLGFSTDTQYF	TGTGCCAGCAAACCCTATCTCGGGTTCAGCACAGATACGCAGTATTTT
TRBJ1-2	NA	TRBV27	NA	CASSLRRQNGYGYTF	TGTGCCAGCAGTTTACGGAGACAGAATGGGTATGGCTACACCTTC
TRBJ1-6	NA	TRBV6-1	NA	CASSEVGGLRSPLHF	TGTGCCAGCAGTGAAGTGGGGGGGCTTCGATCACCCCTCCACTTT
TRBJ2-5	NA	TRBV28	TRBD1	CASSILGTGAKETQYF	TGTGCCAGCAGTATATTAGGGACAGGGGCGAAAGAGACCCAGTACTTC
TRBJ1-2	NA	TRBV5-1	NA	CASSFDSAGGYTF	TGCGCCAGCAGCTTCGACAGTGCTGGCGGCTACACCTTC
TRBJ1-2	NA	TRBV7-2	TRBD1	CASSLQGQGNYGYTF	TGTGCCAGCAGCTTACAGGGACAGGGAAACTATGGCTACACCTTC
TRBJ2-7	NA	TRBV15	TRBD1	CATSRVVQGALEQYF	TGTGCCACCAGCAGAGTTGTTCAGGGGGCACTCGAGCAGTACTTC
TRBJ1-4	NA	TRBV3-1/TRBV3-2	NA	CASSQTRATNEKLFF	TGTGCCAGCAGCCAAACCCGAGCAACTAATGAAAAACTGTTTTTT
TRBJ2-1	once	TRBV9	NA	CASSVGGSYNEQFF	TGTGCCAGCAGCGTCGGCGGCTCCTACAATGAGCAGTTCTTC
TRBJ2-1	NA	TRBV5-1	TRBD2	CASSLLAGGRASYNEQFF	TGCGCCAGCAGCCTCCTAGCGGGGGGGCGGGCTTCCTACAATGAGCAGTTCTTC
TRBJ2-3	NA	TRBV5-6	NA	CASSRGTGSTDTQYF	TGTGCCAGCAGCCGAGGGACTGGAAGCACAGATACGCAGTATTTT
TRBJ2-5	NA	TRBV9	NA	CASSVSPGGLETQYF	TGTGCCAGCAGCGTAAGTCCCGGGGGATTAGAGACCCAGTACTTC
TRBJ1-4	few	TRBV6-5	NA	CASRVSTNEKLFF	TGTGCCAGCAGAGTCTCGACTAATGAAAAACTGTTTTTT
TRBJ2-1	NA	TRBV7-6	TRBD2	CASSVTTSGSTAEQFF	TGTGCCAGCAGCGTCACGACTAGCGGGAGTACGGCTGAGCAGTTCTTC
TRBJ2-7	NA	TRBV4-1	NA	CASSDMNYEQYF	TGCGCCAGCAGCGATATGAACTACGAGCAGTACTTC
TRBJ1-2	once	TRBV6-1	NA	CASSEGETDGYTF	TGTGCCAGCAGTGAGGGGGAGACTGATGGCTACACCTTC
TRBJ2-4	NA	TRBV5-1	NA	CASSLSGALDIQYF	TGCGCCAGCAGCTTGTCGGGGGCCTTGGACATTCAGTACTTC
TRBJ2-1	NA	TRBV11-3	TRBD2	CASTRLANEQFF	TGTGCCAGCACCCGACTAGCCAATGAGCAGTTCTTC
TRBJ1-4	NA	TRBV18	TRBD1	CASSPSGQLNEKLFF	TGTGCCAGCTCACCCTCGGGACAGCTTAATGAAAAACTGTTTTTT
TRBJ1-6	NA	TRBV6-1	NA	CASSGVWAGVNNSPLHF	TGTGCCAGCAGTGGAGTCTGGGCAGGGGTCAATAATTCACCCCTCCACTTT
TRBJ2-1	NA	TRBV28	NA	CASSTPSAKKYNEQFF	TGTGCCAGCAGTACTCCTAGCGCGAAGAAGTACAATGAGCAGTTCTTC
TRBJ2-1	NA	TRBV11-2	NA	CASSFAEGEQFF	TGTGCCAGCAGCTTTGCGGAGGGTGAGCAGTTCTTC
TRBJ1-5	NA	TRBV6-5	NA	CASSDGQSYQPQHF	TGTGCCAGCTCTGACGGACAGTCGTATCAGCCCCAGCATTTT
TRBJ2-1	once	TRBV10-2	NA	CASSESTRGLEDRDFGNEQFF	TGCGCCAGCAGTGAGTCGACTCGGGGGCTGGAAGACAGGGATTTTGGTAATGAGCAGTTCTTC
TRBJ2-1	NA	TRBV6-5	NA	CASSQRGSGYNEQFF	TGTGCCAGCAGCCAACGGGGTTCGGGATACAATGAGCAGTTCTTC
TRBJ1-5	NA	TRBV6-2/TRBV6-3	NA	CASSYSVTNYQPQHF	TGTGCCAGCAGTTACTCTGTCACAAATTATCAGCCCCAGCATTTT
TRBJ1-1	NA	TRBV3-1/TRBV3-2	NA	CASSQDGREAFF	TGTGCCAGCAGCCAAGATGGCCGAGAGGCTTTCTTT
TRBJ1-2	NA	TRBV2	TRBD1	CASSNRDRGYGYTF	TGTGCCAGCAGTAACCGGGACAGGGGTTATGGCTACACCTTC
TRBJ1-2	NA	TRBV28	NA	CATWGGLGYGYTF	TGTGCCACCTGGGGGGGTTTAGGCTATGGCTACACCTTC
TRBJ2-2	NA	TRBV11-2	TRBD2	CASSLTSGGYTGELFF	TGTGCCAGCAGCTTAACTTCGGGGGGTTACACCGGGGAGCTGTTTTTT
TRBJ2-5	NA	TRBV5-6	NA	CASSLRVLTRQYQETQYF	TGTGCCAGCAGCTTGAGGGTGCTAACACGTCAGTACCAAGAGACCCAGTACTTC
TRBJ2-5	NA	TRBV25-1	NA	CASSGSRGETQYF	TGTGCCAGCAGTGGTAGTAGAGGGGAGACCCAGTACTTC
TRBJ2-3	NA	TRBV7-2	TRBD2	CASSLATGGRGDTQYF	TGTGCCAGCAGCTTAGCTACGGGGGGAAGGGGAGATACGCAGTATTTT
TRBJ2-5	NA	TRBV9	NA	CASSADRNQETQYF	TGTGCCAGCAGCGCAGACCGTAACCAAGAGACCCAGTACTTC
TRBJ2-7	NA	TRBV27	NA	CASRPQTSSILDREQYF	TGTGCCAGCAGACCACAAACTAGCTCCATTCTTGATCGCGAGCAGTACTTC
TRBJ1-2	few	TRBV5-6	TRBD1	CASSFEDRANNYGYTF	TGTGCCAGCAGCTTTGAGGACAGGGCAAATAACTATGGCTACACCTTC
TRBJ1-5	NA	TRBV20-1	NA	CSASSGWAQPQHF	TGCAGTGCTAGTTCAGGATGGGCTCAGCCCCAGCATTTT
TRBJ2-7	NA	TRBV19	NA	CASSKYALGRPGSYEQYF	TGTGCCAGTAGCAAATACGCGTTGGGCAGGCCAGGAAGCTACGAGCAGTACTTC
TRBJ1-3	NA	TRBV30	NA	CAWTTGPHSGNTIYF	TGTGCCTGGACCACGGGACCGCACTCTGGAAACACCATATATTTT